The T cell receptor (beta chain) under discussion was sequenced for a study of cytomegalovirus exposure and HLA in healthy donors. As to this clone: Its antigen is undetermined.

CDR3 size: 17 residues. General study findings and limits: Most TCR sequences proved rare, with some public TCRs found in many donors.

This table comes from immunoSEQ multiplex PCR, and its TCRdb copy is limited to in-frame clones, with some not included. The sample shows 55,000 to 70,000 clones, 90% to 95% of them seen only once. This clonotype was sampled from a man between 18 and 29 years old in good health and CMV-seronegative. Sequenced: PBMCs. The chain links TRBV21-1 to TRBJ1-5; whether TRBD1, the table's D call, matches the DNA was not checked. TRBV21-1 is labeled a pseudogene. The CDR3 region is CASSRPFGQAEGQPQHF. The CDR3 region has the DNA TGTGCCAGCAGCCGGCCCTTCGGACAGGCCGAGGGTCAGCCCCAGCATTTT.